The present T cell receptor beta chain was sequenced within a study of CXCR3-negative and CXCR3-positive naive CD8 T cells. Looking at the study overall: Sequencing yielded 140 million or so TRB reads, roughly 1.5 +/- 0.3 million per library. Whole-study results and caveats: Naive CXCR3-positive and CXCR3-negative cells shared TRBV-TRBJ usage; memory cells diverged. Naive subsets expressed similar surface CD5; TRB CDR3 features served to infer TCR strength. For CXCR3-positive naive cells, TRB CDR3s were more hydrophobic than those of CXCR3-negative naive cells.

Details on this clonotype: Its antigen is unidentified.

Researchers prepared the TRB cDNA libraries using 5' RACE with UMI labels. TCRdb re-called the 5' RACE reads; every CDR3 protein appears as one record, without DNA. In total, the table holds around 160,000 distinct CDR3 sequences. Researchers reported sorting every CD8+ T cell subset in triplicate, 300,000 cells per sort. The CDR3 is 13 amino acids. The V gene's germline CDR1 is GTSNPN and CDR2 SVGIG (reference sequence). Sequencing input: naive CXCR3+ CD8+ T cells from blood. Documented subset: CD45RO-CCR7+CD27+CD95- naive CD8+ T cells expressing CXCR3 (TNR3+). This sequence joins TRBV30 and TRBJ1-5. This sequence originates from a human donor in good health. Some clones in this sample may be carry-over from other donors' samples. The CDR3 loop reads CAWSVEDDQPQHF.